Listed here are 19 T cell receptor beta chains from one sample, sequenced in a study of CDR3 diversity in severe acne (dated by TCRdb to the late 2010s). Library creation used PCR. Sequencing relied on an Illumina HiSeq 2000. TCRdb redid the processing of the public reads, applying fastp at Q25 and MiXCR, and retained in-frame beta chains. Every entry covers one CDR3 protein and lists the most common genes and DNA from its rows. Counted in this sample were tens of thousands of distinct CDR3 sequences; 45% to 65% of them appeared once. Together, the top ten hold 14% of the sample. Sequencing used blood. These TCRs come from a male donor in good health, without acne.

In DNA form, the CDR3 reads TGCGCCAGCAGCCAACTATCACAGGGGAACACTGAAGCTTTCTTT. Its translation: CASSQLSQGNTEAFF. The J gene is TRBJ1-1, the V gene TRBV4-1, with a weak D call TRBD1 (6 bases). The CDR3 is 15 amino acids. Germline V gene sequence: CDR1 MGHRA, CDR2 YSYEKL. The ends were cut back, 2 bases at V and 1 base at J, with 11 bases in the middle.

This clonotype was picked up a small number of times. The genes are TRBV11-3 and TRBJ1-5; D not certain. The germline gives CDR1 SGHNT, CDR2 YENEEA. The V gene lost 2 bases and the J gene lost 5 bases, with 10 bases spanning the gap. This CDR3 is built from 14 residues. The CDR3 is CASSLPPVHQPQHF. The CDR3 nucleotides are TGTGCCAGCAGCTTACCCCCAGTTCATCAGCCCCAGCATTTT.

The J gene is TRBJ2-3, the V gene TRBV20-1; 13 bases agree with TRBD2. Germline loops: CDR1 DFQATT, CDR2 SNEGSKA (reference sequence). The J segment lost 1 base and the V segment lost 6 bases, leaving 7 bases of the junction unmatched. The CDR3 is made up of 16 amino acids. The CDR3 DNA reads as TGCAGTGCCGCCGGGACTAGCGGGGTTGGCACAGATACGCAGTATTTT. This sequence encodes CSAAGTSGVGTDTQYF.

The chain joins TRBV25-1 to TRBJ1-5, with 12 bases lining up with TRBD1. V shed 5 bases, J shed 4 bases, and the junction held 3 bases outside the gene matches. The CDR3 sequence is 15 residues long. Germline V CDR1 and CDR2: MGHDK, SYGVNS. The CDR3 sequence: CASSWDRGLNQPQHF. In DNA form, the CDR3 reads TGTGCCAGCAGTTGGGACAGGGGGCTGAATCAGCCCCAGCATTTT.

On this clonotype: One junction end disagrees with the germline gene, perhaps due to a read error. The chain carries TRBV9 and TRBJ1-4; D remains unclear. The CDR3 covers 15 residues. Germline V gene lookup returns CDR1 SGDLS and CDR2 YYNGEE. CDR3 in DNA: TGTGCCTGCAGCGTTGTAGAGGGAACTAATGAAAAACTGTTTTTT. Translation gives CACSVVEGTNEKLFF.

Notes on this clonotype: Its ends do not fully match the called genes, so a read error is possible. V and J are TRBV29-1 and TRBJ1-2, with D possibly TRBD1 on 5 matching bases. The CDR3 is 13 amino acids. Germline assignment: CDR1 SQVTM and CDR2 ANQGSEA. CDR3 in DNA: TGCAGCGTTGAAAGGGGTGGGGTCTATGGCTGCACCTTC. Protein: CSVERGGVYGCTF.

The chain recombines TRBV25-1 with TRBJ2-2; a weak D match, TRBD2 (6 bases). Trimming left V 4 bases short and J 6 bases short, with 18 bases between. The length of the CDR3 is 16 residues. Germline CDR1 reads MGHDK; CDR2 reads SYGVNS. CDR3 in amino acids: CASSVGPGGGSGELFF. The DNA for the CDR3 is TGTGCCAGCAGTGTGGGGCCCGGGGGTGGATCCGGGGAGCTGTTTTTT.

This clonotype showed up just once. The CDR3 here is CASSAGDSDTQYF. In DNA form, the CDR3 reads TGTGCCAGCAGCGCGGGAGACTCAGATACGCAGTATTTT. This rearrangement joins TRBV6-9 to TRBJ2-3, with 7 bases matching TRBD2. This CDR3 contains 13 residues. V was pared by 6 bases and J by 4 bases, with 4 bases of the junction left unmatched. The germline gives CDR1 MNHGY, CDR2 SVAAGI.

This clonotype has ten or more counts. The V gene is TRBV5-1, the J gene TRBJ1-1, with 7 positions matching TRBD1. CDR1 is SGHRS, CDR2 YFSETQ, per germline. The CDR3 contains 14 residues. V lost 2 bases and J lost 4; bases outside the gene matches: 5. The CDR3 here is CASSLTGVGTEAFF. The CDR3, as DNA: TGCGCCAGCAGCTTAACAGGGGTTGGCACTGAAGCTTTCTTT.

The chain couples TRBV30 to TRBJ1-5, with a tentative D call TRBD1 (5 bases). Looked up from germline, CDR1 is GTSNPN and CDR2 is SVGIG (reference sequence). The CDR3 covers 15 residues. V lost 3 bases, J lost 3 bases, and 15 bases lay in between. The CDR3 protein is CAWRETDRDNQPQHF. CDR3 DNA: TGTGCCTGGAGGGAAACTGACAGAGACAATCAGCCCCAGCATTTT.

CDR3 in amino acids: CASSLKKTGCTEAFF. For the CDR3, the DNA is TGTGCCAGCAGCCTAAAAAAGACAGGGTGCACTGAAGCTTTCTTT. V gene TRBV28 combines with J gene TRBJ1-1; TRBD1 aligns across 7 bases. The junction had 11 bases not matched to a gene; V was cut back by 6 bases and J by 4 bases. Germline V gene lookup returns CDR1 MDHEN and CDR2 SYDVKM. This CDR3 is built from 15 residues.

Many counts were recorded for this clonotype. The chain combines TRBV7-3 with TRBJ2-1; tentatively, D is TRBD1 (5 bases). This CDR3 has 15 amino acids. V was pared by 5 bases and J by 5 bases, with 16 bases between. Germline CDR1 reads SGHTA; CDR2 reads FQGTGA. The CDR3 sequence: CASSPELGRHNEQFF. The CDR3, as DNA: TGTGCCAGCAGCCCCGAGTTGGGGCGCCACAATGAGCAGTTCTTC. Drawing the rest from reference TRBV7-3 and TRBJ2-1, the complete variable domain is GAGVSQTPSNKVTEKGKYVELRCDPISGHTALYWYRQSLGQGPEFLIYFQGTGAADDSGLPNDRFFAVRPEGSVSTLKIQRTERGDSAVYLCASSPELGRHNEQFFGPGTRLTVL.

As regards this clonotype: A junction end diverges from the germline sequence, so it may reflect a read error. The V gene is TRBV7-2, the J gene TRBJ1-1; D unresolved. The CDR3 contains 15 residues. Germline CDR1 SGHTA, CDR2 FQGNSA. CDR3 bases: TGTGCCAGCAGCCTGTCCGGAAACATGAACACTGAGGCTTTCTTT. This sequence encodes CASSLSGNMNTEAFF.

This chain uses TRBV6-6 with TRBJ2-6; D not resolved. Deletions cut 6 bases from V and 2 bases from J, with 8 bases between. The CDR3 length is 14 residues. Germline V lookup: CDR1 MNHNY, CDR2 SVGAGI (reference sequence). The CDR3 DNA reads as TGTGCCAGCAGATCTAGTGCTGGGGCCAACGTCCTGACTTTC. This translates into CASRSSAGANVLTF.

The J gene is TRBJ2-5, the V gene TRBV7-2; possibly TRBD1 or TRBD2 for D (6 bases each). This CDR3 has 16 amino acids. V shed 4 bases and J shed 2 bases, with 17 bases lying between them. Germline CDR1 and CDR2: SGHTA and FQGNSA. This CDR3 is CASSSVGGLLQETQYF. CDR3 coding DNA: TGTGCCAGCAGCTCAGTGGGGGGCTTGTTACAAGAGACCCAGTACTTC.

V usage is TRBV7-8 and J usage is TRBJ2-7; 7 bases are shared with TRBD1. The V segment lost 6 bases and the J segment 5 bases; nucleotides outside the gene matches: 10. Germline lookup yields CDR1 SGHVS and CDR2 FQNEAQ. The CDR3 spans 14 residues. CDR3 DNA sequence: TGTGCCAGCAGTCGCCAGACAGGGCGCCACGAGCAGTACTTC. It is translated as CASSRQTGRHEQYF.

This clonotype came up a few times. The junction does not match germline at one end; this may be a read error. CDR3 bases: TGTGCCAGCAGCCAAGAAAAGTTAGGGTTCCACGAGCAGTACTTT. It is translated as CASSQEKLGFHEQYF. The chain has TRBV9 and TRBJ2-7, with D uncertain. The CDR3 contains 15 residues. Germline CDR1 SGDLS, CDR2 YYNGEE.

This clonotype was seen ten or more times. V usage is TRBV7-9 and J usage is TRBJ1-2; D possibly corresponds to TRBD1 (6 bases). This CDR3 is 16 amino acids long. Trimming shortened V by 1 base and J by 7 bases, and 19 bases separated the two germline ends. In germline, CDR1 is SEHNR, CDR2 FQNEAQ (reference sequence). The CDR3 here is CASSLESGGPRRGYTF. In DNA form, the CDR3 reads TGTGCCAGCAGCTTAGAGTCGGGGGGGCCCAGACGTGGCTACACCTTC. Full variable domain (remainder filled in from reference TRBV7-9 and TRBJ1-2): DTGVSQNPRHKITKRGQNVTFRCDPISEHNRLYWYRQTLGQGPEFLTYFQNEAQLEKSRLLSDRFSAERPKGSFSTLEIQRTEQGDSAMYLCASSLESGGPRRGYTFGSGTRLTVV.

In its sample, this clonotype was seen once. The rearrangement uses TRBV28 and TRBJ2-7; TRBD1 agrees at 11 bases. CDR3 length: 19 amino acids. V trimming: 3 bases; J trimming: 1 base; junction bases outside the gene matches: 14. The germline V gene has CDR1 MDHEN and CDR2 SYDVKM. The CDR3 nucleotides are TGTGCCAGCAGTTTTGTTTGGGCTTTGGGACAGGGGGGGTCCTACGAGCAGTACTTC. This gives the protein CASSFVWALGQGGSYEQYF.